This T cell receptor (beta chain) was recorded in a study of T-cell reconstitution after alpha-beta-depleted transplantation in children. Germline values: CDR1 SGHRS, CDR2 YFSETQ. This CDR3 is 13 amino acids long. V lost 5 bases, J lost 15 bases, and 21 bases lay in between. Study-wide findings and caveats: From surviving recipient T cells and thymic progenitors came the high day-60 TCRbeta diversity observed in some patients.

The TCRbeta library incorporated unique molecular identifiers. Each CDR3 protein is one row after TCRdb ran MiXCR on the PCR reads. The table records fewer than 700,000 distinct CDR3 sequences, 10% to 15% of them present only once. This clonotype showed up many times. The antigen remains unidentified. The origin of this receptor is a male patient younger than 18 who had a stem cell transplant for acute myeloid leukemia, so the T cells may come from the graft donor. The sample was PBMCs, mostly from graft donor cells, taken 360 days after TCRalphabeta/CD19-depleted stem cell transplant. This chain links TRBV5-1 with TRBJ2-1; D is perhaps TRBD2 (5 bases). This CDR3 is CASRSLAKPSLFF. The CDR3 bases are TGCGCCAGCAGGAGTTTAGCGAAGCCCTCGTTGTTCTTC.